Listed below are T cell receptor beta chains from one sample, sequenced in a study of identical twins. TCRdb re-called the 5' RACE reads through MiXCR, storing one row per CDR3 protein. The table lists under 450,000 distinct CDR3 sequences, approximately 17% of them singletons. The sample consisted of naive T cells sorted from blood. The receptors shown here come from a man aged 50 or older in good health. Each CDR3 is given with its conserved first and last residue. The D gene is left open where the match is weak. Clone size is shown for a subset of rows, as once, few, many or a class of expanded clone.

V gene	D gene	J gene	clone size	CDR3 protein	CDR3 DNA
TRBV9	.	TRBJ1-1	.	CASSVGQYTEAFF	TGTGCCAGCAGCGTAGGACAGTACACTGAAGCTTTCTTT
TRBV29-1	.	TRBJ2-5	many	CSVEVFRNQETQYF	TGCAGCGTTGAGGTTTTCAGGAACCAAGAGACCCAGTACTTC
TRBV4-2	.	TRBJ2-7	many	CASSQVWGTEQYF	TGTGCCAGCAGCCAAGTATGGGGGACCGAGCAGTACTTC
TRBV5-1	TRBD2	TRBJ2-1	many	CASSLLAGGNNEQFF	TGCGCCAGCAGCCTCCTAGCGGGGGGGAACAATGAGCAGTTCTTC
TRBV28	.	TRBJ1-2	.	CASRLDRSYGYTF	TGTGCCAGCAGACTAGACAGGAGTTATGGCTACACCTTC
TRBV3-1	TRBD1	TRBJ1-1	few	CASTSGDRGKAFF	TGTGCCAGCACTTCGGGGGACAGGGGAAAAGCTTTCTTT
TRBV27	.	TRBJ2-7	.	CASSPSIGTVSYEQYF	TGTGCCAGCAGCCCCAGTATTGGGACTGTTTCCTACGAGCAGTACTTC
TRBV6-2/TRBV6-3	TRBD1	TRBJ1-5	few	CASRGTGGNQPQHF	TGTGCCAGCAGGGGGACAGGGGGAAATCAGCCCCAGCATTTT
TRBV5-1	.	TRBJ1-2	many	CASSLSLTNYGYTF	TGCGCCAGCAGCTTGAGCCTGACTAACTATGGCTACACCTTC
TRBV2	.	TRBJ2-7	.	CASSESRSSYEQYF	TGTGCCAGCAGTGAATCCAGGAGCTCCTACGAGCAGTACTTC
TRBV15	.	TRBJ2-7	.	CATSSSPLGSYEQYF	TGTGCCACCAGCAGTTCCCCATTGGGCTCCTACGAGCAGTACTTC
TRBV5-6	TRBD1	TRBJ1-2	.	CASSPWTGGAGGYTF	TGTGCCAGCAGCCCCTGGACAGGGGGCGCCGGTGGCTACACCTTC
TRBV10-3	TRBD2	TRBJ2-2	few	CAISVRLAGGTGELFF	TGTGCCATCAGCGTAAGACTAGCGGGAGGCACCGGGGAGCTGTTTTTT
TRBV9	.	TRBJ2-2	.	CASSPRTSGELFF	TGTGCCAGCAGCCCACGAACCTCTGGGGAGCTGTTTTTT
TRBV7-2	.	TRBJ1-2	.	CASSLILEGGYGYTF	TGTGCCAGCAGCTTAATACTAGAGGGAGGCTATGGCTACACCTTC
TRBV19	.	TRBJ1-5	many	CASTPGAFDQPQHF	TGTGCCAGTACCCCGGGGGCGTTTGATCAGCCCCAGCATTTT
TRBV7-6	TRBD2	TRBJ2-7	.	CASSLEAGEGEQYF	TGTGCCAGCAGCTTAGAGGCGGGAGAAGGCGAGCAGTACTTC
TRBV28	.	TRBJ1-5	.	CATMTGSNQPQHF	TGTGCCACCATGACAGGTAGCAATCAGCCCCAGCATTTT
TRBV12-3/TRBV12-4	TRBD1	TRBJ2-4	once	CASSDRGLSIQYF	TGTGCCAGCAGTGACAGGGGCCTAAGCATTCAGTACTTC
TRBV12-3/TRBV12-4	.	TRBJ2-2	.	CASSGRTGELFF	TGTGCCAGCAGTGGGAGAACCGGGGAGCTGTTTTTT
TRBV7-9	.	TRBJ2-7	.	CASSLNLAGTDEQYF	TGTGCCAGCAGCTTGAACCTTGCTGGTACGGACGAGCAGTACTTC
TRBV29-1	.	TRBJ1-2	many	CSVEDSGGGYTF	TGCAGCGTTGAAGATAGTGGGGGCGGCTACACCTTC
TRBV20-1	TRBD2	TRBJ2-5	.	CSVREGQETQYF	TGCAGTGTGCGGGAGGGACAAGAGACCCAGTACTTC
TRBV29-1	.	TRBJ2-7	few	CSVRRGGRDEQYF	TGCAGCGTCAGAAGGGGGGGTAGGGACGAGCAGTACTTC
TRBV20-1	.	TRBJ1-5	few	CSARAGPSNQPQHF	TGCAGTGCTAGAGCAGGGCCCAGCAATCAGCCCCAGCATTTT
TRBV4-2	.	TRBJ1-2	few	CASSQDRGGGYTF	TGTGCCAGCAGCCAAGACAGGGGTGGCGGCTACACCTTC
TRBV6-2/TRBV6-3	.	TRBJ2-6	few	CASDEGANVLTF	TGTGCCAGTGACGAAGGGGCCAACGTCCTGACTTTC
TRBV7-2	TRBD2	TRBJ2-1	many	CASSPGLAGGNEQFF	TGTGCCAGCAGCCCTGGACTAGCGGGGGGCAATGAGCAGTTCTTC
TRBV29-1	.	TRBJ1-5	few	CSAAQGSGNQPQHF	TGCAGCGCTGCTCAAGGGTCGGGCAATCAGCCCCAGCATTTT
TRBV5-1	.	TRBJ2-5	.	CASRTSGLGETQYF	TGCGCCAGCAGGACGTCAGGGTTGGGAGAGACCCAGTACTTC
TRBV30	.	TRBJ2-3	.	CAWRGWDTQYF	TGTGCCTGGCGGGGTTGGGATACGCAGTATTTT
TRBV29-1	TRBD2	TRBJ2-2	many	CSVEDLLAGVTGELFF	TGCAGCGTTGAAGATCTACTAGCGGGAGTCACCGGGGAGCTGTTTTTT
TRBV28	.	TRBJ1-1	few	CASSLWRDMNTEAFF	TGTGCCAGCAGTTTATGGAGGGACATGAACACTGAAGCTTTCTTT
TRBV7-2	TRBD1	TRBJ2-2	.	CASLPGGLANTGELFF	TGTGCCAGCCTTCCAGGGGGCCTCGCGAACACCGGGGAGCTGTTTTTT
TRBV6-2/TRBV6-3	.	TRBJ2-5	few	CASTKGSVRNTGSQYF	TGTGCCAGCACCAAGGGGTCCGTCCGGAACACAGGGTCCCAGTACTTC
TRBV7-2	.	TRBJ2-2	many	CASSPGTYTGELFF	TGTGCCAGCAGCCCCGGGACTTACACCGGGGAGCTGTTTTTT